This T cell receptor beta chain was found in a study of cytomegalovirus exposure and HLA in healthy donors. Whole-study findings and limits: When the data were analyzed later, several of the most significant clusters appeared to be linked to common viral pathogens.

CDR1 SGHAT and CDR2 FQDESV come from the germline V gene (reference sequence). V lost 1 base and J 4 bases, leaving 7 bases between the germline ends. This CDR3 has 14 amino acids. This clone was seen a handful of times. No antigen is known for it. PCR involved 60 Vbeta and 13 Jbeta primers. The repertoire was sequenced with immunoSEQ multiplex PCR; TCRdb's copy has only in-frame clones and lacks some. The sample lists almost 200,000 clones; 79% were seen once. The sequencing input was PBMCs. The receptor was derived from a male donor in good health and CMV-seropositive. The chain uses TRBV11-1 and TRBJ1-4, with no clear D. CDR3 loop: CASSLGGNNEKLFF. DNA of the CDR3: TGTGCCAGCAGCTTAGGAGGAAATAATGAAAAACTGTTTTTT.